The rows below give T cell receptor beta chains drawn from one sample of a study of cytomegalovirus exposure and HLA in healthy donors. Method: immunoSEQ multiplex PCR; TCRdb's copy keeps in-frame clones and lacks some. The sample includes some 200,000 clones, roughly four fifths of them seen just once. Sequenced material: PBMCs. These receptor sequences come from a woman younger than 30 in good health and CMV-seronegative. Each CDR3 is given with its conserved first and last residue. The D gene is left open where the match is weak. A row's size may be missing; if present it is once, few, many or a size class.

TRBJ2-3,.,TRBV15,.,CATSLGGATDTQYF,TGTGCCACCAGCCTGGGCGGGGCCACAGATACGCAGTATTTT
TRBJ2-1,TRBD2,TRBV19,.,CASSIVLAGDEQFF,TGTGCCAGTAGTATAGTACTAGCGGGGGACGAGCAGTTCTTC
TRBJ2-2,TRBD1,TRBV5-8,.,CASSLDLDRENTGELFF,TGTGCCAGCAGCTTGGACCTGGACAGGGAGAACACCGGGGAGCTGTTTTTT
TRBJ2-2,TRBD2,TRBV28,.,CASSLGSAGGVTGELFF,TGTGCCAGCAGTTTAGGGTCAGCGGGAGGGGTCACCGGGGAGCTGTTTTTT
TRBJ2-2,TRBD1,TRBV7-8,.,CASAPGTGGSHTGELFF,TGTGCCAGCGCCCCCGGGACAGGGGGGTCCCACACCGGGGAGCTGTTTTTT
TRBJ1-6,.,TRBV11-3,.,CASSFGQARGSPLHF,TGTGCCAGCAGCTTCGGGCAGGCTCGAGGGTCACCCCTCCACTTT
TRBJ1-5,TRBD1,TRBV19,.,CASSMEGQRYQPQHF,TGTGCCAGTAGTATGGAGGGACAGCGGTATCAGCCCCAGCATTTT
TRBJ1-4,TRBD1,TRBV18,.,CASSPINRGPNEKLFF,TGTGCCAGCTCACCGATTAACAGGGGCCCTAATGAAAAACTGTTTTTT
TRBJ1-1,TRBD1,TRBV28,.,CASSRTGAYTEAFF,TGTGCCAGCAGTCGGACAGGGGCCTACACTGAAGCTTTCTTT
TRBJ2-1,TRBD2,TRBV27,.,CASSRTTSGSSYNEQFF,TGTGCCAGCAGTCGAACGACTAGCGGGAGCTCCTACAATGAGCAGTTCTTC
TRBJ2-5,TRBD1,TRBV7-9,.,CASSAGTGGQETQYF,TGTGCCAGCAGCGCCGGGACAGGGGGCCAAGAGACCCAGTACTTC
TRBJ1-4,.,TRBV7-9,few,CASGARAGSINREKLFF,TGTGCCAGCGGGGCCAGGGCAGGGTCCATTAACCGCGAAAAACTGTTTTTT
TRBJ2-3,TRBD2,TRBV4-3,.,CASSRDYLTDTQYF,TGCGCCAGCAGCCGGGACTACCTCACAGATACGCAGTATTTT
TRBJ2-3,.,TRBV7-9,.,CASSLYGSSTDTQYF,TGTGCCAGCAGCTTATACGGGTCGAGCACAGATACGCAGTATTTT
TRBJ2-7,.,TRBV7-8,.,CASSLGPGGAMTAYEQYF,TGTGCCAGCAGCTTAGGTCCAGGTGGGGCTATGACGGCCTACGAGCAGTACTTC
TRBJ1-1,.,TRBV29-1,.,CSVLQGSPEAFF,TGCAGCGTTCTACAGGGTAGCCCTGAAGCTTTCTTT
TRBJ1-2,.,TRBV30,.,CAWPRGRYGYTF,TGTGCCTGGCCCAGGGGAAGGTATGGCTACACCTTC
TRBJ2-7,.,TRBV12-5,.,CASGPGDNSYEQYF,TGTGCTAGTGGTCCAGGGGACAACTCCTACGAGCAGTACTTC
TRBJ1-2,TRBD1,TRBV19,.,CASSTGTGEGYGYTF,TGTGCCAGTAGTACGGGGACAGGGGAGGGATATGGCTACACCTTC
TRBJ2-2,TRBD2,TRBV29-1,.,CSVDPVGGGAQRELFF,TGCAGCGTTGACCCCGTCGGCGGGGGTGCGCAGAGGGAGCTGTTTTTT
TRBJ2-1,.,TRBV30,.,CAWSERSCEQFF,TGTGCCTGGAGTGAACGGTCATGTGAGCAGTTCTTC
TRBJ1-5,.,TRBV27,.,CASSLWAGQNSNQPQHF,TGTGCCAGCAGTTTATGGGCAGGCCAGAATAGCAATCAGCCCCAGCATTTT
TRBJ1-2,.,TRBV18,.,CASSLEDDYGYTF,TGTGCCAGCTCCCTCGAGGATGACTATGGCTACACCTTC
TRBJ1-5,TRBD1,TRBV18,once,CASSPGGTGGALVQPQHF,TGTGCCAGCTCACCAGGGGGGACAGGGGGCGCGTTGGTCCAGCCCCAGCATTTT
TRBJ2-5,TRBD2,TRBV30,.,CACKTSGQETQYF,TGTGCCTGCAAAACTAGCGGGCAAGAGACCCAGTACTTC
TRBJ1-4,TRBD1,TRBV11-3,.,CASSSLAGTGATNEKLFF,TGTGCCAGCAGCTCCCTGGCAGGGACAGGGGCAACTAATGAAAAACTGTTTTTT
TRBJ2-3,.,TRBV7-7,few,CASSPGLQNGPDTQYF,TGTGCCAGCAGCCCAGGACTACAAAATGGCCCAGATACGCAGTATTTT